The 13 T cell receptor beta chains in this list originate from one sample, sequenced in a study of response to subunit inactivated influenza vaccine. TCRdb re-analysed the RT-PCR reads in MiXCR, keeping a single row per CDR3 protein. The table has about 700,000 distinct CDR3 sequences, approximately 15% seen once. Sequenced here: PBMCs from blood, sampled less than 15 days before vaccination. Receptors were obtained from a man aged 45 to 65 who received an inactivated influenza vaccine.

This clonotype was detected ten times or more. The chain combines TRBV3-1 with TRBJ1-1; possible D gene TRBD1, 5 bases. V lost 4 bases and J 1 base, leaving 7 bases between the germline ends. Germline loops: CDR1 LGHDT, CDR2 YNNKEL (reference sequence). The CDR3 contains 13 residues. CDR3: CASSRTQNTEAFF. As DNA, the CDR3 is TGTGCCAGCAGCCGGACACAGAACACTGAAGCTTTCTTT.

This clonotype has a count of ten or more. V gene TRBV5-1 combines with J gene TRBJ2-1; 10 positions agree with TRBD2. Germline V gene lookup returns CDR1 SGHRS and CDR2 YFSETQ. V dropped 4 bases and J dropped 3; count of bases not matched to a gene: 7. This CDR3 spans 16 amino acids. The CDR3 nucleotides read TGCGCCAGCAGCCAAAGGACTAGCGGAGGCTACAATGAGCAGTTCTTC. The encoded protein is CASSQRTSGGYNEQFF. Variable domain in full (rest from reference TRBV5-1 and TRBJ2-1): KAGVTQTPRYLIKTRGQQVTLSCSPISGHRSVSWYQQTPGQGLQFLFEYFSETQRNKGNFPGRFSGRQFSNSRSEMNVSTLELGDSALYLCASSQRTSGGYNEQFFGPGTRLTVL.

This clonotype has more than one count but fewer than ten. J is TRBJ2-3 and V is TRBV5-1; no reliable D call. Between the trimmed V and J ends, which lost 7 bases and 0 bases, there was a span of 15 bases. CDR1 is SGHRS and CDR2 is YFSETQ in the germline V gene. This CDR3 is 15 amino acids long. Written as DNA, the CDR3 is TGCGCCAGCTCCTTCCTGGCAACTAGCACAGATACGCAGTATTTT. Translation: CASSFLATSTDTQYF.

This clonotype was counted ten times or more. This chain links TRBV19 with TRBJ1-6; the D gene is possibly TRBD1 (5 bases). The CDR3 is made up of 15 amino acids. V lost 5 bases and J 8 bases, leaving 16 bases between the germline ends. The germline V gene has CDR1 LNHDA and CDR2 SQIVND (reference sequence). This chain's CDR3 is CASSEPGMGDSPLHF. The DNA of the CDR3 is TGTGCCAGTAGTGAACCGGGGATGGGGGATTCACCCCTCCACTTT.

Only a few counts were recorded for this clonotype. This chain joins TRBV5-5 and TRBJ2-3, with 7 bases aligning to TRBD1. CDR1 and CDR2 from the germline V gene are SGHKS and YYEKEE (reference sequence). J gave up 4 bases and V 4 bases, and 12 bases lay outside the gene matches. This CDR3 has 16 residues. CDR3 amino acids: CASSGDPGQFADTQYF. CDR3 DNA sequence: TGTGCCAGCAGCGGAGATCCGGGACAGTTCGCAGATACGCAGTATTTT. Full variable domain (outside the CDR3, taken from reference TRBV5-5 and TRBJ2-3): DAGVTQSPTHLIKTRGQQVTLRCSPISGHKSVSWYQQVLGQGPQFIFQYYEKEERGRGNFPDRFSARQFPNYSSELNVNALLLGDSALYLCASSGDPGQFADTQYFGPGTRLTVL.

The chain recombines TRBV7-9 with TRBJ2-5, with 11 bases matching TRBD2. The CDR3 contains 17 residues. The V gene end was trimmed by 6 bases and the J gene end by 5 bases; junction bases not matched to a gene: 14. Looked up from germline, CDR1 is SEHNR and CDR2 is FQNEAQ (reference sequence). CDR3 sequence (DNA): TGTGCCAGCAGGCTGCTAGCGGGAGGCCACCCGGGGGAGACCCAGTACTTC. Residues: CASRLLAGGHPGETQYF.

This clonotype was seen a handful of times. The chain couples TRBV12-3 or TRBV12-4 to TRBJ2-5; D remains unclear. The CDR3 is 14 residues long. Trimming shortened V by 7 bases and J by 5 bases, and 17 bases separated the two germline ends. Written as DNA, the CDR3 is TGTGCCAGCACCCTCCGGTCCAAGGGTGAGACCCAGTACTTC. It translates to CASTLRSKGETQYF.

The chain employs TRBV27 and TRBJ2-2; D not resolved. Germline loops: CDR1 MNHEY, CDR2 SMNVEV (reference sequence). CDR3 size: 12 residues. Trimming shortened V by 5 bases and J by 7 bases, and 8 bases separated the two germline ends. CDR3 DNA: TGTGCCAGCAGTCCCAACGTCGGGGAGCTGTTTTTT. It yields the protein CASSPNVGELFF.

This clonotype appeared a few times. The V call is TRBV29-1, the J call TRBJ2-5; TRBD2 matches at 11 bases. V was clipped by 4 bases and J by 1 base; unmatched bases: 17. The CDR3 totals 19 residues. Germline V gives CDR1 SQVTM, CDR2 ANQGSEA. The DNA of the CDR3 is TGCAGCGTTGGGAGACTAGCGGGAAGACCCCAGATCCTCCAAGAGACCCAGTACTTC. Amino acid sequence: CSVGRLAGRPQILQETQYF.

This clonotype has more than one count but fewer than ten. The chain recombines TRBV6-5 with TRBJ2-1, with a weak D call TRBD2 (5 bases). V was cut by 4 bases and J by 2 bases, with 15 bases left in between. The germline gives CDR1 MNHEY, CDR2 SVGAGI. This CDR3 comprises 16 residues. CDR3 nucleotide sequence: TGTGCCAGCAGTTCAGGTACTTCCGGGACCTACAATGAGCAGTTCTTC. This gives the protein CASSSGTSGTYNEQFF.

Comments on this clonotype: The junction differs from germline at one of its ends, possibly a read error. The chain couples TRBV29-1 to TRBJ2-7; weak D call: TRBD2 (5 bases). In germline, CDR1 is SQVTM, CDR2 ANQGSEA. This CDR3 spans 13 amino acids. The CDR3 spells CTVRPGTKREQYF. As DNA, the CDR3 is TGCACCGTTCGACCGGGAACCAAGAGGGAGCAGTACTTC.

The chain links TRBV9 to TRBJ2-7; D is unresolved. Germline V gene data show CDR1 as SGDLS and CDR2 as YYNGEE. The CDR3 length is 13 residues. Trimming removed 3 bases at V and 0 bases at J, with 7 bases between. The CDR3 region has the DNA TGTGCCAGCAGCGCGGACGGCTCCTACGAGCAGTACTTC. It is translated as CASSADGSYEQYF.

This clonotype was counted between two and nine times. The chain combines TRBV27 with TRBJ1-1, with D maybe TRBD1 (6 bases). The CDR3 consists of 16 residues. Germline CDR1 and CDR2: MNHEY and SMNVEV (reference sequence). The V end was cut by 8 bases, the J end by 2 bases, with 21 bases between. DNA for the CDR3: TGTGCCAGCGCTCTCTATACCGGGACAAAAAACACTGAAGCTTTCTTT. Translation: CASALYTGTKNTEAFF.